This T cell receptor (beta chain) was documented in a study of CD8 T cells in ankylosing spondylitis. MiXCR was run by TCRdb on the 5' RACE reads, yielding one entry per CDR3 protein. The data hold about 160,000 distinct CDR3 sequences, with approximately 9% observed a single time. CDR1 and CDR2 from the germline V gene are PRHDT and FYEKMQ (reference sequence). V was clipped by 0 bases and J by 7 bases, with 8 bases between them. This CDR3 has 13 residues. This chain connects TRBV13 to TRBJ2-3; TRBD2 might be the D (5 bases). The sequencing sample was made of blood, either unsorted or a sorted T cell fraction (not recorded which). The sequence came from a female donor with ankylosing spondylitis or in good health (not recorded which). CDR3 region: CASSLGRAHTQYF. The CDR3 DNA sequence: TGTGCCAGCAGCTTAGGGCGGGCTCATACGCAGTATTTT.